What follows are 26 T cell receptor beta chains derived from one specimen sequenced in a study of blood T cell repertoires in COVID-19. Method: immunoSEQ multiplex PCR; TCRdb's copy keeps in-frame clones and lacks some. The sample carries fewer than 30,000 clones, approximately 83% recorded once. The sequenced sample was peripheral blood. The origin of the receptors is a woman of 80 years or more with COVID-19, enrolled during active disease.

V is TRBV5-1 and J is TRBJ1-1, with 9 bases aligning to TRBD1. Unmatched junction bases numbered 16, after V lost 2 bases and J lost 5 bases. Germline V gene sequence: CDR1 SGHRS, CDR2 YFSETQ. The CDR3 length is 18 residues. This CDR3 reads CASSLAITGGPEWTEAFF. CDR3 coding DNA: TGCGCCAGCAGCTTAGCTATCACAGGGGGCCCAGAGTGGACTGAAGCTTTCTTT.

The gene calls are TRBV5-8 and TRBJ1-4; D is undetermined. Trimming took 3 bases from V and 8 from J, leaving 8 bases between them. The CDR3 totals 12 residues. Germline V gene lookup returns CDR1 SGHTS and CDR2 YDEGEE. CDR3 coding DNA: TGTGCCAGCAGCTCCGGTCGGGAAAAACTGTTTTTT. This encodes CASSSGREKLFF.

The rearrangement links TRBV6-5 to TRBJ2-7, with D perhaps TRBD1 (6 bases). V was cut by 8 bases and J by 3 bases, with 20 bases left in between. Germline V lookup: CDR1 MNHEY, CDR2 SVGAGI. This CDR3 contains 15 residues. The CDR3 protein is CASAFRGTNNYEQYF. The CDR3 region has the DNA TGTGCCAGCGCCTTTAGGGGGACAAATAACTACGAGCAGTACTTC.

This rearrangement joins TRBV7-2 to TRBJ2-3, with D unclear. The V and J ends lost 5 bases and 3 bases respectively, with 6 bases between them. The CDR3 loop spans 12 amino acids. Germline CDR1 and CDR2: SGHTA and FQGNSA. The chain's CDR3 is CASSPRTDTQYF. CDR3 sequence (DNA): TGTGCCAGCAGCCCCAGGACAGATACGCAGTATTTT.

The V gene is TRBV27, the J gene TRBJ2-7, with TRBD2 matching over 14 bases. In germline, CDR1 is MNHEY, CDR2 SMNVEV (reference sequence). The CDR3 has 18 residues. Trimming at V came to 3 bases and at J to 0 bases, leaving 7 bases not matched to a gene. The CDR3 reads CASSFPGTSGGSSYEQYF. The CDR3 DNA is TGTGCCAGCAGTTTTCCCGGGACTAGCGGGGGTAGCTCCTACGAGCAGTACTTC.

This chain uses TRBV6-5 with TRBJ1-2, with 12 bases fitting TRBD1. From germline, CDR1 is MNHEY and CDR2 SVGAGI. This CDR3 contains 14 residues. J was trimmed by 8 bases and V by 6 bases; bases with no gene match: 7. The CDR3 DNA reads TGTGCCAGCAGCCGCGGGACAGGGGGCTTGGGCTACACCTTC. It translates to CASSRGTGGLGYTF.

The genes are TRBV5-1 and TRBJ1-2; 11 positions agree with TRBD1. V trimming: 6 bases; J trimming: 8 bases; junction bases outside the gene matches: 12. CDR3 length: 15 amino acids. Per the germline V gene, CDR1 is SGHRS and CDR2 is YFSETQ. The CDR3 coding sequence is TGCGCCAGCACACCCGGGACAGGGGGTATGGGCGGCTACACCTTC. This gives the protein CASTPGTGGMGGYTF.

The chain carries TRBV3-1 (or the pseudogene TRBV3-2) and TRBJ2-2; D remains unclear. The CDR3 covers 14 residues. V was trimmed by 4 bases and J by 5 bases, leaving 11 bases between them. CDR1 LGHDT and CDR2 YNNKEL come from the germline V gene (reference sequence). CDR3 nucleotides: TGTGCCAGCAGCCCGAATGTCCGGACCGGGGAGCTGTTTTTT. Amino acid sequence: CASSPNVRTGELFF.

The rearrangement joins TRBV7-2 to TRBJ2-2; a possible D gene is TRBD1 (6 bases). V lost 4 bases to trimming and J lost 7 bases, with 19 bases between them. Germline values: CDR1 SGHTA, CDR2 FQGNSA. CDR3 length: 16 residues. The CDR3 coding sequence is TGTGCCAGCAGCTACCCCCGTGGGGGCTCGGTCGGGGAGCTGTTTTTT. Amino acid sequence: CASSYPRGGSVGELFF. Complete variable domain (other parts from reference TRBV7-2 and TRBJ2-2): GAGVSQSPSNKVTEKGKDVELRCDPISGHTALYWYRQSLGQGLEFLIYFQGNSAPDKSGLPSDRFSAERTGGSVSTLTIQRTQQEDSAVYLCASSYPRGGSVGELFFGEGSRLTVL.

The rearrangement links TRBV3-1 (or the pseudogene TRBV3-2) to TRBJ2-3; 9 positions agree with TRBD2. CDR1 and CDR2 from the germline V gene are LGHDT and YNNKEL (reference sequence). This CDR3 region has 18 residues. With 4 bases clipped from V and 6 bases from J, the junction kept 17 bases outside the gene matches. The CDR3: CASSLDPTSGSLGDTQYF. For the CDR3, the DNA is TGTGCCAGCAGCCTAGACCCGACTAGCGGCTCGCTGGGGGATACGCAGTATTTT.

The J gene is TRBJ2-1, the V gene TRBV27, with D uncertain. The CDR3 runs 12 residues. The germline gives CDR1 MNHEY, CDR2 SMNVEV (reference sequence). The V end lost 1 base, the J end lost 9 bases, and 7 bases lay between the germline ends. CDR3 coding DNA: TGTGCCAGCAGTTTATTATTCAGTGAGCAGTTCTTC. Amino acid sequence: CASSLLFSEQFF.

This clone was found once. The V and J genes are TRBV18 and TRBJ1-4; D may be TRBD1 (5 bases). CDR1 is KGHSH, CDR2 LQKENI, per germline. The V end lost 3 bases, the J end lost 0 bases, and 14 bases lay between the germline ends. CDR3 length: 17 residues. CDR3 DNA sequence: TGTGCCAGCTCACCGATTCAGGGTGCCGCAACTAATGAAAAACTGTTTTTT. Residues: CASSPIQGAATNEKLFF. The full variable domain, with the rest looked up from reference TRBV18 and TRBJ1-4, is NAGVMQNPRHLVRRRGQEARLRCSPMKGHSHVYWYRQLPEEGLKFMVYLQKENIIDESGMPKERFSAEFPKEGPSILRIQQVVRGDSAAYFCASSPIQGAATNEKLFFGSGTQLSVL.

The genes are TRBV5-4 and TRBJ2-1, with 7 positions matching TRBD1. The germline CDR1 and CDR2 sequences are SGHNT and YYREEE (reference sequence). This CDR3 region has 14 residues. With 4 bases clipped from V and 0 bases from J, the junction kept 1 base outside the gene matches. CDR3 coding DNA: TGTGCCAGCAGCCCAGGGGGCTCCTACAATGAGCAGTTCTTC. This encodes CASSPGGSYNEQFF.

The V call is TRBV6-2 or TRBV6-3, the J call TRBJ1-2; D is possibly TRBD1 (5 bases). V shed 6 bases and J shed 4 bases, with 18 bases lying between them. Germline CDR1 is MNHEY and CDR2 is SVGEGT. CDR3 length equals 15 residues. The CDR3 loop reads CASSPTLTASYGYTF. The CDR3 nucleotides read TGTGCCAGCAGCCCGACTTTGACAGCCAGCTATGGCTACACCTTC.

The chain carries TRBV18 and TRBJ1-2; 9 bases are shared with TRBD1. Germline V gene data show CDR1 as KGHSH and CDR2 as LQKENI. J lost 6 bases, V lost 2 bases, and 4 bases had no gene match. The CDR3 spans 14 residues. CDR3 in amino acids: CASSPTGTGNGYTF. The CDR3 DNA reads as TGTGCCAGCTCACCAACCGGGACAGGGAATGGCTACACCTTC.

The J gene is TRBJ1-5, the V gene TRBV6-1; no firm D call. CDR3 length: 13 amino acids. The V gene lost 3 bases and the J gene lost 4 bases, with 7 bases spanning the gap. The V gene's germline CDR1 is MNHNS and CDR2 SASEGT. The CDR3 protein is CASSEGPNQPQHF. The CDR3 nucleotides are TGTGCCAGCAGTGAGGGCCCGAATCAGCCCCAGCATTTT.

The rearrangement links TRBV10-1 to TRBJ2-2; D ambiguous. V lost 0 bases to trimming and J lost 5 bases, with 7 bases between them. CDR3 length: 14 amino acids. CDR1 WNHNN and CDR2 SYGVQD come from the germline V gene (reference sequence). Here the CDR3 DNA reads TGCGCCAGCAGTGAGTCGACATATACCGGGGAGCTGTTTTTT. This sequence encodes CASSESTYTGELFF.

This chain links TRBV2 with TRBJ1-1, with D unresolved. Trimming removed 5 bases from V and 0 bases from J, with 7 bases in between. The germline gives CDR1 SNHLY, CDR2 FYNNEI. This CDR3 region has 13 residues. The CDR3 DNA follows: TGTGCCAGCAGTCCATCCCTGAACACTGAAGCTTTCTTT. This encodes CASSPSLNTEAFF.

The rearrangement uses TRBV4-1 and TRBJ2-7; 10 nucleotides agree with TRBD1. Looked up from germline, CDR1 is MGHRA and CDR2 is YSYEKL. Germline trimming cut 6 bases from V and 4 bases from J; bases unmatched to any gene: 6. The CDR3 has 14 amino acids. CDR3 protein: CASRRDRGRYEQYF. The CDR3 DNA reads as TGCGCCAGCAGACGAGACAGGGGGCGATACGAGCAGTACTTC.

The chain couples TRBV18 to TRBJ2-5, with D maybe TRBD1 (6 bases). CDR1 is KGHSH and CDR2 is LQKENI in the germline V gene. V lost 1 base to trimming and J lost 2 bases, with 14 bases between them. The CDR3 runs 16 residues. The CDR3 DNA sequence: TGTGCCAGCTCACCACGGGGACAAGGGGTACAAGAGACCCAGTACTTC. Amino acids: CASSPRGQGVQETQYF. Based on the CDR3 plus reference TRBV18 and TRBJ2-5, the full variable domain is NAGVMQNPRHLVRRRGQEARLRCSPMKGHSHVYWYRQLPEEGLKFMVYLQKENIIDESGMPKERFSAEFPKEGPSILRIQQVVRGDSAAYFCASSPRGQGVQETQYFGPGTRLLVL.

This clone has a single count. The gene calls are TRBV2 and TRBJ2-3, with 9 bases fitting TRBD2. Germline values: CDR1 SNHLY, CDR2 FYNNEI. This CDR3 contains 15 residues. V shed 5 bases, J shed 4 bases, and the junction held 7 bases outside the gene matches. The CDR3 DNA sequence: TGTGCCAGCAGTTGGGGACTAGCCGGTGCAGATACGCAGTATTTT. Protein product: CASSWGLAGADTQYF.

The chain couples TRBV16 to TRBJ2-6, with 8 bases matching TRBD1. The germline V gene encodes CDR1 KGHSY and CDR2 FQNENV. V shed 4 bases and J 3 bases; nucleotides not matched to a gene: 11. The length of the CDR3 is 18 residues. The CDR3 reads CASSRLGQGAVGANVLTF. The CDR3 DNA follows: TGTGCCAGCAGCCGCCTGGGGCAGGGGGCTGTTGGGGCCAACGTCCTGACTTTC.

The genes are TRBV19 and TRBJ2-2, with TRBD2 identical over 7 bases. Looked up from germline, CDR1 is LNHDA and CDR2 is SQIVND (reference sequence). Unmatched junction bases numbered 8, after V lost 5 bases and J lost 5 bases. The CDR3 is 15 amino acids. The CDR3 DNA reads as TGTGCCAGTAGTCCCCAGGGAGGGTTAACCGGGGAGCTGTTTTTT. It encodes CASSPQGGLTGELFF.

The CDR3 region has the DNA TGCGCCAGCAGCTTACAACAGGGTATCACTGAAGCTTTCTTT. Amino acid sequence: CASSLQQGITEAFF. This chain links TRBV5-1 with TRBJ1-1; a weak D match, TRBD1 (6 bases). Germline V gene lookup returns CDR1 SGHRS and CDR2 YFSETQ. The CDR3 spans 14 residues. V dropped 2 bases and J dropped 4 bases, with 12 bases sitting between them.

This chain connects TRBV5-6 to TRBJ1-1; 7 bases align to TRBD1. CDR3 length equals 13 residues. Germline V gene sequence: CDR1 SGHDT, CDR2 YYEEEE. The J segment lost 8 bases and the V segment lost 0 bases, leaving 4 bases of the junction unmatched. The CDR3 nucleotides read TGTGCCAGCAGCTTGGACAGGGGATTGGAAGCTTTCTTT. Amino acid sequence: CASSLDRGLEAFF.

This chain joins TRBV14 and TRBJ2-5; 9 nucleotides agree with TRBD2. V was clipped by 2 bases and J by 5 bases; unmatched bases: 6. Germline loops: CDR1 SGHDN, CDR2 FVKESK. The CDR3 covers 15 residues. CDR3 residues: CASSQLAGPGETQYF. In DNA, the CDR3 is TGTGCCAGCAGCCAACTAGCGGGGCCGGGGGAGACCCAGTACTTC.